The clone carrying this TCR beta chain was detected only once. This sample is drawn from a study of blood T cell repertoires in COVID-19. For the study at large: The United States, Italy and Spain were the sources of the acute and convalescent COVID-19 samples.

Unmatched junction bases numbered 2, after V lost 4 bases and J lost 3 bases. Germline lookup yields CDR1 MNHEY and CDR2 SVGEGT. The CDR3 covers 14 residues. Methods used by the authors: Nucleated cell number was recorded as an estimate derived from reference gene primer amplification. Measured with immunoSEQ multiplex PCR; TCRdb has only the in-frame clones, and not every one. Clone size and the V and J calls come from that table; the DNA yielded D and trimming. The data hold approximately 200,000 clones, with around 84% observed a single time. The sequencing input was peripheral blood. This clonotype originated in a woman aged 60-70 years who had recovered from COVID-19. The chain links TRBV6-2 or TRBV6-3 to TRBJ2-3; 9 positions match TRBD2. The CDR3 loop reads CASSSAGGTDTQYF. The CDR3, as DNA: TGTGCCAGCAGTTCAGCGGGGGGTACAGATACGCAGTATTTT.